This T cell receptor beta chain was sequenced for a study of T cells after yellow fever vaccination. CDR1 is SEHNR, CDR2 FQNEAQ, per germline (reference sequence). The CDR3 sequence is 15 residues long. V was pared by 8 bases and J by 1 base, with 8 bases of the junction left unmatched. TCRdb passed the 5' RACE reads through MiXCR, listing each CDR3 protein once. The sample includes 300,000 or so distinct CDR3 sequences, around 8.6% seen only once; the top ten take 3% to 3.5%. Only a few counts were recorded for this clonotype. The J gene is TRBJ2-3, the V gene TRBV7-9; 8 bases are shared with TRBD1. The sequencing used CD4+ T cells sorted from PBMCs, collected 5 days after the yellow fever booster vaccination. The source of this sequence is a man between 18 and 29 years old who received the YFV17D yellow fever vaccine. CDR3: CASADRVRGTDTQYF. CDR3 nucleotide sequence: TGTGCCAGCGCGGACAGGGTACGGGGCACAGATACGCAGTATTTT.